Detailed here is one T cell receptor beta chain. The data belong to a study of control samples from healthy donors and cancer patients. TCRdb keeps only in-frame clones here, not all; method: immunoSEQ multiplex PCR. This table holds some 190,000 clones. CDR1 SGHRS and CDR2 YFSETQ come from the germline V gene. The CDR3 runs to 17 residues. V shed 0 bases, J shed 5 bases, and the junction held 7 bases outside the gene matches. Sequenced material: blood. V is TRBV5-1 and J is TRBJ1-6, with TRBD1 matching 8 bases. The sequence came from a young woman in good health. The CDR3 is CASSLVGQGPNNSPLHF. The CDR3 nucleotides read TGCGCCAGCAGCTTGGTCGGACAGGGCCCGAATAATTCACCCCTCCACTTT.